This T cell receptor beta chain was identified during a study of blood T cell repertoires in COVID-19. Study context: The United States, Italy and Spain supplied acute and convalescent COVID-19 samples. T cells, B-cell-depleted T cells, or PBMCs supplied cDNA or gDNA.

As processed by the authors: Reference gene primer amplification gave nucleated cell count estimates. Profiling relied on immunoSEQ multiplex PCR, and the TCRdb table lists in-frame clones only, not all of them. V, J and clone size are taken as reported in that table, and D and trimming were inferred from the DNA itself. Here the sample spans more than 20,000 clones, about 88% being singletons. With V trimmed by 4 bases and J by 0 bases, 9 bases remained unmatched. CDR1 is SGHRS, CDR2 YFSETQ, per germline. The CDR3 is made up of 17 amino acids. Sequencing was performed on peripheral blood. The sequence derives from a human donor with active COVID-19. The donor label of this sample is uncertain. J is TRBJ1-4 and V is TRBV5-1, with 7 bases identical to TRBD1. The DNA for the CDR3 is TGCGCCAGCAGCCGTTCCCAAGACAGGGCAACTAATGAAAAACTGTTTTTT. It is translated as CASSRSQDRATNEKLFF.